The 21 T cell receptor beta chains below all came from one sample that was sequenced in a study of CD8 T cells in Susac syndrome. cDNA came from around 0.54 to 1 ug RNA primed by random hexamers. MiXCR, applied by TCRdb to the immunoSEQ multiplex PCR reads, yields one record per CDR3 protein. The table shows approximately 210,000 distinct CDR3 sequences, with about 94% occurring only once. The sequenced material came from CD4+ T cells from PBMCs. These receptors were obtained from a human donor with Susac syndrome.

This CDR3 is CASSLEVIGNTGELFF. CDR3 nucleotides: TGCGCCAGCAGCTTGGAAGTCATTGGTAACACCGGGGAGCTGTTTTTT. The genes are TRBV5-1 and TRBJ2-2, with D unclear. The CDR3 has 16 amino acids. Germline-derived CDR1 and CDR2 are SGHRS and YFSETQ. V gave up 0 bases and J gave up 2 bases, with 11 bases separating them.

The genes are TRBV11-2 and TRBJ2-7; D not certain. The CDR3 totals 15 residues. Trimming cost V 2 bases and J 0 bases, with 11 bases left between them. Per the germline V gene, CDR1 is SGHAT and CDR2 is FQNNGV. In DNA, the CDR3 is TGTGCCAGCAGCTTACGGGCTGGGCCCTCCTACGAGCAGTACTTC. Its protein is CASSLRAGPSYEQYF.

The CDR3 DNA is TGTGCCACCAGTGTACAGGGAGTAGCTTTCTTT. Amino acid sequence: CATSVQGVAFF. The chain links TRBV24-1 to TRBJ1-1, with D perhaps matching TRBD1 (6 bases). The CDR3 extends over 11 amino acids. From germline, CDR1 is KGHDR and CDR2 SFDVKD. V lost 5 bases to trimming and J lost 10 bases, with 10 bases between them.

This clonotype was counted a few times. The chain uses TRBV4-2 and TRBJ2-3, with TRBD2 matching 15 bases. V shed 0 bases and J 4 bases; nucleotides not matched to a gene: 5. Germline-derived CDR1 and CDR2 are LGHNA and YNFKEQ. This CDR3 has 18 amino acids. As DNA, the CDR3 is TGTGCCAGCAGCCAAGATGAGGGACTAGCGGGGGGTCCAGATACGCAGTATTTT. Residues: CASSQDEGLAGGPDTQYF.

The chain employs TRBV6-1 and TRBJ2-5; the match to TRBD1 covers 10 bases. The V gene's germline CDR1 is MNHNS and CDR2 SASEGT. J gave up 7 bases and V 6 bases, and 20 bases lay outside the gene matches. The CDR3 covers 18 residues. The CDR3 DNA reads as TGTGCCAGCAGAGGGGGGACAGGGGAAAGGACGGAGTGGGTGACCCAGTACTTC. Its translation is CASRGGTGERTEWVTQYF.

The chain carries TRBV2 and TRBJ2-7, with D tentatively TRBD1 (6 bases). Germline CDR1 reads SNHLY; CDR2 reads FYNNEI. Trimming took 4 bases from V and 2 from J, leaving 15 bases between them. The CDR3 has 15 residues. CDR3 nucleotides: TGTGCCAGCAGTGGTTTGCAGGGGCGACCCTACGAGCAGTACTTC. Residues: CASSGLQGRPYEQYF.

This chain links TRBV30 with TRBJ2-7; weak D call: TRBD2 (7 bases). Per germline, CDR1 GTSNPN and CDR2 SVGIG (reference sequence). The CDR3 spans 15 residues. V was cut by 4 bases and J by 3 bases, with 19 bases left in between. CDR3 DNA sequence: TGTGCCTGGAACCCCCCGGGGGGCTATTTCTACGAGCAGTACTTC. Protein sequence: CAWNPPGGYFYEQYF. Variable domain in full (rest from reference TRBV30 and TRBJ2-7): SQTIHQWPATLVQPVGSPLSLECTVEGTSNPNLYWYRQAAGRGLQLLFYSVGIGQISSEVPQNLSASRPQDRQFILSSKKLLLSDSGFYLCAWNPPGGYFYEQYFGPGTRLTVT.

This chain links TRBV15 with TRBJ2-5, with TRBD1 as a possible D gene (6 bases). This CDR3 comprises 15 residues. V was trimmed by 2 bases and J by 0 bases, leaving 10 bases between them. Per the germline V gene, CDR1 is LNHNV and CDR2 is YYDKDF (reference sequence). The CDR3 DNA is TGTGCCACCAGCAGAAATGGACAGCACCAAGAGACCCAGTACTTC. Translating it yields CATSRNGQHQETQYF.

The chain employs TRBV9 and TRBJ2-2, with TRBD1 matching 8 bases. J lost 5 bases, V lost 3 bases, and 6 bases had no gene match. There are 15 residues in the CDR3. In germline, CDR1 is SGDLS, CDR2 YYNGEE. The CDR3 region is CASSGTGKGTGELFF. The CDR3 DNA is TGTGCCAGCAGCGGGACAGGGAAGGGAACCGGGGAGCTGTTTTTT.

V is TRBV7-2 and J is TRBJ1-4; 7 bases line up with TRBD1. Trimming removed 5 bases from V and 0 bases from J; junction bases left unmatched: 9. Germline V gene data show CDR1 as SGHTA and CDR2 as FQGNSA. This CDR3 has 17 amino acids. The CDR3 coding sequence is TGTGCCAGCAGCCCGAAGGCGACAGGGCCAACTAATGAAAAACTGTTTTTT. This encodes CASSPKATGPTNEKLFF.

The chain carries TRBV5-1 and TRBJ2-7; tentative D call: TRBD2 (6 bases). The V gene lost 4 bases and the J gene lost 5 bases, with 16 bases spanning the gap. CDR3 length: 14 amino acids. Per germline, CDR1 SGHRS and CDR2 YFSETQ. CDR3 protein: CASSPVWGDHEQYF. Here the CDR3 DNA reads TGCGCCAGCAGCCCCGTTTGGGGGGACCACGAGCAGTACTTC.

The chain combines TRBV7-2 with TRBJ1-6; 7 bases are shared with TRBD1. Germline V gene sequence: CDR1 SGHTA, CDR2 FQGNSA. The CDR3 loop spans 19 amino acids. V lost 1 base to trimming and J lost 6 bases; unmatched junction nucleotides: 15. In DNA form, the CDR3 reads TGTGCCAGCAGCTTAGAGACAGGGTTCACCCCCACTCGTAATTCACCCCTCCACTTT. This gives the protein CASSLETGFTPTRNSPLHF. The complete variable domain, with remaining parts taken from reference TRBV7-2 and TRBJ1-6, reads GAGVSQSPSNKVTEKGKDVELRCDPISGHTALYWYRQSLGQGLEFLIYFQGNSAPDKSGLPSDRFSAERTGGSVSTLTIQRTQQEDSAVYLCASSLETGFTPTRNSPLHFGNGTRLTVT.

The chain employs TRBV4-3 and TRBJ2-3, with TRBD1 matching 9 bases. Trimming removed 0 bases from V and 4 bases from J; junction bases left unmatched: 8. This CDR3 region has 17 residues. Germline V lookup: CDR1 LGHNA, CDR2 YSLEER. As DNA, the CDR3 is TGCGCCAGCAGCCAAGAAGGAGGGACAGGGAACGCAGATACGCAGTATTTT. It yields the protein CASSQEGGTGNADTQYF.

Only one count was recorded for this clonotype. The chain has TRBV7-2 and TRBJ2-1, with D unclear. Germline CDR1 SGHTA, CDR2 FQGNSA. There are 12 residues in the CDR3. V was clipped by 7 bases and J by 8 bases, with 12 bases between them. In DNA form, the CDR3 reads TGTGCCAGCACCTTCCGGGCGGATGAGCAGTTCTTC. Translating it yields CASTFRADEQFF. Full variable domain (missing parts from reference TRBV7-2 and TRBJ2-1): GAGVSQSPSNKVTEKGKDVELRCDPISGHTALYWYRQSLGQGLEFLIYFQGNSAPDKSGLPSDRFSAERTGGSVSTLTIQRTQQEDSAVYLCASTFRADEQFFGPGTRLTVL.

The V and J genes are TRBV6-5 and TRBJ2-1, with 11 positions matching TRBD2. Germline CDR1 is MNHEY and CDR2 is SVGAGI. With V trimmed by 2 bases and J by 7 bases, 10 bases remained unmatched. The CDR3 consists of 17 residues. The CDR3 DNA follows: TGTGCCAGCAGTTACGTCCTAGCGGGGGGCCCGAGGAATGAGCAGTTCTTC. Translation: CASSYVLAGGPRNEQFF.

The chain carries TRBV29-1 and TRBJ1-2, with 8 bases aligning to TRBD1. The CDR3 has 12 residues. In germline, CDR1 is SQVTM, CDR2 ANQGSEA. Losses at the gene ends were 3 bases for V and 8 bases for J; bases not matched to a gene: 5. CDR3 nucleotides: TGCAGCGTTGATCAGGGGGCGCGCGGCTACACCTTC. Translated: CSVDQGARGYTF.

The chain is built from TRBV4-2 and TRBJ1-2, with D possibly matching TRBD1 (5 bases). The CDR3 is 15 amino acids. Germline V gene lookup returns CDR1 LGHNA and CDR2 YNFKEQ. Trimming shortened V by 3 bases and J by 4 bases, and 15 bases separated the two germline ends. The DNA of the CDR3 is TGTGCCAGCAGCCAGGCCCCGGGTGGGACCTATGGCTACACCTTC. Residues: CASSQAPGGTYGYTF.

In DNA, the CDR3 is TGCAGTTGCCGGCCGGGACAGGAAGCTTTCTTT. The encoded protein is CSCRPGQEAFF. J is TRBJ1-1 and V is TRBV20-1; 7 positions match TRBD1. V lost 8 bases and J lost 8; bases outside the gene matches: 8. The CDR3 has 11 residues. CDR1 and CDR2 from the germline V gene are DFQATT and SNEGSKA (reference sequence).

This chain uses TRBV5-6 with TRBJ1-3; no reliable D call. There are 15 residues in the CDR3. V was cut by 0 bases and J by 3 bases, with 10 bases left in between. Germline assignment: CDR1 SGHDT and CDR2 YYEEEE. The CDR3 DNA is TGTGCCAGCAGCTTGGACAAAAGGGTTGGAAACACCATATATTTT. This sequence encodes CASSLDKRVGNTIYF. Full variable domain (remainder filled in from reference TRBV5-6 and TRBJ1-3): DAGVTQSPTHLIKTRGQQVTLRCSPKSGHDTVSWYQQALGQGPQFIFQYYEEEERQRGNFPDRFSGHQFPNYSSELNVNALLLGDSALYLCASSLDKRVGNTIYFGEGSWLTVV.

This rearrangement joins TRBV7-9 to TRBJ1-4; TRBD1 is a possible D gene (5 bases). The CDR3 sequence is 11 residues long. CDR1 SEHNR and CDR2 FQNEAQ come from the germline V gene (reference sequence). V was cut by 4 bases and J by 11 bases, with 8 bases left in between. CDR3 sequence: CASSSGGKLFF. In DNA, the CDR3 is TGTGCCAGCAGCTCCGGGGGGAAACTGTTTTTT. The whole variable domain, filled in from reference TRBV7-9 and TRBJ1-4, reads DTGVSQNPRHKITKRGQNVTFRCDPISEHNRLYWYRQTLGQGPEFLTYFQNEAQLEKSRLLSDRFSAERPKGSFSTLEIQRTEQGDSAMYLCASSSGGKLFFGSGTQLSVL.

The chain recombines TRBV20-1 with TRBJ2-1; 8 positions agree with TRBD1. Germline V gene sequence: CDR1 DFQATT, CDR2 SNEGSKA (reference sequence). Trimming took 4 bases from V and 1 from J; bases not matched to a gene: 6. The CDR3 consists of 15 residues. The CDR3 spells CSATTGGGSYNEQFF. The DNA for the CDR3 is TGCAGTGCTACCACAGGGGGAGGATCCTACAATGAGCAGTTCTTC.